Presented here are 5 T cell receptor beta chains from one specimen sequenced in a study of CD8+ T cells in alopecia areata (dated by TCRdb to 2017 to 2018). Library construction relied on the immunoSEQ multiplex PCR assay. To provide template for TCR sequencing, every sample had RNA extracted and reverse transcribed into cDNA. The immuneACCESS repertoire file appears here via TCRdb, limited to in-frame rearrangements. These files lack a portion of the clones; in checked studies, under half of the deficit traces to unresolved V genes, and the cause of the others is not known. Recorded for this sample are about 110,000 clones; 59% of them occurred a single time. Approximately 22% of the sample goes to the ten largest clones. Sequencing input: CD8+ T cells sorted from blood. The receptors come from a human donor in good health.

This chain joins TRBV29-1 and TRBJ1-1, with TRBD1 as a possible D gene (5 bases). Germline CDR1 SQVTM, CDR2 ANQGSEA. Trimming removed 0 bases from V and 2 bases from J, with 10 bases in between. The CDR3 extends over 14 amino acids. This CDR3 reads CSVEDPQDNTEAFF. As DNA, the CDR3 is TGCAGCGTTGAAGATCCACAGGACAACACTGAAGCTTTCTTT.

This clone was counted a few times. The chain employs TRBV7-9 and TRBJ2-7; 10 positions match TRBD2. CDR1 SEHNR and CDR2 FQNEAQ come from the germline V gene (reference sequence). This CDR3 has 15 amino acids. Trimming removed 4 bases from V and 2 bases from J; junction bases left unmatched: 5. The CDR3 region is CASSSLAGVAYEQYF. CDR3 coding DNA: TGTGCCAGCAGCTCCCTAGCGGGGGTCGCCTACGAGCAGTACTTC.

This clone came up once. The rearrangement uses TRBV4-3 and TRBJ2-5; no clear D. This CDR3 has 14 residues. Between the trimmed V and J ends, which lost 1 base and 5 bases, there was a span of 11 bases. Germline V gives CDR1 LGHNA, CDR2 YSLEER. The CDR3 DNA reads TGCGCCAGCAGCCAAGGGGTAGCTCGTGAGACCCAGTACTTC. Its translation is CASSQGVARETQYF.

The genes are TRBV7-2 and TRBJ1-5; the D is unclear. CDR3 size: 15 residues. V lost 2 bases and J lost 2, with 10 bases in between. Germline loops: CDR1 SGHTA, CDR2 FQGNSA. The CDR3 nucleotides read TGTGCCAGCAGCTTATTCCAAGCCGGCAATCAGCCCCAGCATTTT. Amino acid sequence: CASSLFQAGNQPQHF.

This clone was counted between two and nine times. The CDR3 nucleotides are TGTGCCAGCAGTTACTCGCCCGAGACGTGGAATCAGCCCCAGCATTTT. It translates to CASSYSPETWNQPQHF. The gene calls are TRBV6-6 and TRBJ1-5; D gene unclear. Trimming pared 0 bases from V and 4 bases from J, leaving 13 bases between. There are 16 residues in the CDR3. Germline V gene data show CDR1 as MNHNY and CDR2 as SVGAGI (reference sequence).